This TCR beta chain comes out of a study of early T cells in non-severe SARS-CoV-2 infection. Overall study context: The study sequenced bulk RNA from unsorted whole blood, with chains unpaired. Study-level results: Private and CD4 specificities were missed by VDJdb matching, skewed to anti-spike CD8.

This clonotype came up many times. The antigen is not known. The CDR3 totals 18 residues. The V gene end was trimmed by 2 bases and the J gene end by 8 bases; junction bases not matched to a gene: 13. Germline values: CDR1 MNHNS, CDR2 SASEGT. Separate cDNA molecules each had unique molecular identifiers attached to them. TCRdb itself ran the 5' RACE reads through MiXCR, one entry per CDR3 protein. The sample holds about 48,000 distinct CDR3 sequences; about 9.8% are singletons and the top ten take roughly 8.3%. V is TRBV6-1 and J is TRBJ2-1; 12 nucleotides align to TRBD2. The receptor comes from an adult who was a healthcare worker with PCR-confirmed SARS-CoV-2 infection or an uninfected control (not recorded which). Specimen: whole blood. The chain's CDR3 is CASSETQTSGSITDEQFF. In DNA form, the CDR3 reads TGTGCCAGCAGTGAAACCCAGACTAGCGGGAGTATCACAGATGAGCAGTTCTTC.